The clone carrying this T cell receptor beta chain was detected only a few times. Its target is not known. The record originates from a study of CD8 T cells in ankylosing spondylitis. Study-wide points: Those disease-linked clones were CD8+; they were also relatively rare in peripheral blood. Within matched ankylosing spondylitis synovial fluid, disease-linked clones were reportedly significantly enriched.

Germline V CDR1 and CDR2: SGHDT, YYEEEE. V lost 4 bases and J 1 base, leaving 12 bases between the germline ends. This CDR3 region has 14 residues. 5'-RACE, quantitative and with molecular barcodes, yielded the TCR beta libraries. TCRdb reprocessed the 5' RACE reads via MiXCR and lists one record per CDR3 protein. Altogether hundreds of thousands of distinct CDR3 sequences are present, around 32% being singletons, with the ten largest covering 4% to 5.5%. This chain links TRBV5-6 with TRBJ2-7; D call uncertain. The sequence derives from a male donor with ankylosing spondylitis or in good health (not recorded which). What was sequenced was blood, either unsorted or a sorted T cell fraction (not recorded which). CDR3: CASSVLAGSYEQYF. CDR3 DNA: TGTGCCAGCAGCGTCTTAGCAGGTTCCTACGAGCAGTACTTC.